The present T cell receptor beta chain was sequenced within a study of blood T cell repertoires in COVID-19. Generated by immunoSEQ multiplex PCR, the TCRdb table keeps only in-frame clones and is missing some. This sample carries under 350,000 clones, 65% to 90% of them seen once, and the ten largest clones take around 4%. Germline values: CDR1 SGHRS, CDR2 YFSETQ. V shed 7 bases and J shed 2 bases, with 12 bases lying between them. The CDR3 loop spans 13 amino acids. The TCR was taken from a woman aged 40 to 50 with acute COVID-19. The J gene is TRBJ1-2, the V gene TRBV5-1; D perhaps matches TRBD1 (6 bases). The sequenced sample was PBMCs or T cells enriched from blood (not recorded which). CDR3 in amino acids: CASRQELNYGYTF. The CDR3 DNA sequence: TGCGCCAGCCGACAGGAGCTCAACTATGGCTACACCTTC.